This entry describes one TCR beta chain. Its antigen is unknown. Clones were sequenced by immunoSEQ multiplex PCR, and TCRdb holds only the in-frame ones, with some missing. Here the sample spans hundreds of thousands of clones, 90% to 97% being singletons. These data are taken from a study of shared clonotypes between healthy human individuals. Study at large: Each donor contributed plates that comprised three CD4 naive, three CD4 memory, two CD8 naive and one CD8 memory.

Study outcomes and limitations: In contrast to clonotypes shared by all four donors, non-shared clonotypes had lower generation probabilities. A small donor pool kept down the genetic and exposure-history diversity that was represented. Sequencing depth was a factor that was expected to affect clonotype sharing among donors.

Positive CCR7 selection of CD45RO-negative cells yielded the naive CD8 cells, and terminally differentiated effector memory CD45RA+ cells were excluded. The sequenced sample consisted of naive CD8+ T cells sorted from blood. This receptor was obtained from a man aged 30-40 years in good health.

CDR3 residues: CAISEQANYGYTF. Written as DNA, the CDR3 is TGTGCCATCAGTGAACAGGCTAACTATGGCTACACCTTC. This rearrangement joins TRBV10-3 to TRBJ1-2, with D possibly being TRBD1 (5 bases). This CDR3 has 13 residues. With 3 bases removed from V and 0 bases from J, the gap between germline ends came to 5 bases. Germline CDR1 and CDR2: ENHRY and SYGVKD.